One and the same sample provided the 5 T cell receptor beta chains below, sequenced in a study of tumor-infiltrating lymphocytes in localized non-small cell lung cancer. The method was immunoSEQ multiplex PCR; TCRdb's version includes in-frame clones alone and lacks a portion of them. The data contain 8,000 to 10,000 clones, 70% to 80% of them seen just once; the ten biggest clones take up under 20%. Sequencing input: uninvolved lung tissue not adjacent to the tumor. Receptors were obtained from a human donor with non-small cell lung cancer.

The V gene is TRBV6-1, the J gene TRBJ2-7; 10 bases agree with TRBD1. Unmatched junction bases numbered 4, after V lost 3 bases and J lost 2 bases. The CDR3 runs to 15 residues. Germline-derived CDR1 and CDR2 are MNHNS and SASEGT. The CDR3 DNA sequence: TGTGCCAGCAGTGACCAAGACAGGGGGCCCTACGAGCAGTACTTC. This encodes CASSDQDRGPYEQYF.

This clone was seen once. The rearrangement links TRBV11-3 to TRBJ2-7; D is unclear. Germline loops: CDR1 SGHNT, CDR2 YENEEA. There are 14 residues in the CDR3. V was cut by 5 bases and J by 5 bases, with 16 bases left in between. DNA of the CDR3: TGTGCCAGCAGCCCGGTCGCCGGGCCCCACGAGCAGTACTTC. This translates into CASSPVAGPHEQYF.

This chain's CDR3 is CASSQRHLQETQYF. Here the CDR3 DNA reads TGCGCCAGCAGCCAACGACACCTCCAAGAGACCCAGTACTTC. The chain recombines TRBV4-1 with TRBJ2-5, with D uncertain. CDR1 is MGHRA and CDR2 is YSYEKL in the germline V gene. Trimming took 2 bases from V and 1 from J, leaving 8 bases between them. The CDR3 has 14 residues.

In its sample, this clone was seen once. V gene TRBV7-3 combines with J gene TRBJ1-1; 7 bases match TRBD1. CDR3 size: 13 residues. V lost 5 bases to trimming and J lost 4 bases; unmatched junction nucleotides: 4. CDR1 and CDR2 (germline): SGHTA, FQGTGA. DNA for the CDR3: TGTGCCAGCAGCGCGGACAGGAGCACTGAAGCTTTCTTT. Its translation: CASSADRSTEAFF.

CDR3 coding DNA: TGTGCCTGGAGCCGCAGAGATACGCAGTATTTT. It specifies CAWSRRDTQYF. The chain has TRBV30 and TRBJ2-3; D is ambiguous. There are 11 residues in the CDR3. Trimming removed 3 bases from V and 5 bases from J, with 6 bases in between. Germline V gives CDR1 GTSNPN, CDR2 SVGIG (reference sequence).